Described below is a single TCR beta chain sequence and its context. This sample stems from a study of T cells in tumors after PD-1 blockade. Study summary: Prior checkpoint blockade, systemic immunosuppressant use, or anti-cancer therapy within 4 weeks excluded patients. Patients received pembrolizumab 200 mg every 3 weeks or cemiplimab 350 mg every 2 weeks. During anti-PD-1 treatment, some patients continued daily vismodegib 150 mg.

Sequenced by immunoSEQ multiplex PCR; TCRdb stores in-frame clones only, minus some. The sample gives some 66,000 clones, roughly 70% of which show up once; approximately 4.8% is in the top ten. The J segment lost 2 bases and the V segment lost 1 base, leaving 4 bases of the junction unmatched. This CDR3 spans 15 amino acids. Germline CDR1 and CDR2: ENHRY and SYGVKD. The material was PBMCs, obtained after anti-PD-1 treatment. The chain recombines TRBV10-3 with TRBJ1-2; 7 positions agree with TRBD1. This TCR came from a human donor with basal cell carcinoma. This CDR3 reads CAISEWGQSNYGYTF. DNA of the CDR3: TGTGCCATCAGTGAGTGGGGACAGAGCAACTATGGCTACACCTTC.